Listed below are T cell receptor beta chains from one sample, sequenced in a study of blood T cell repertoires in COVID-19. Assay used: immunoSEQ multiplex PCR; TCRdb lists only in-frame clones, some missing. This sample has over 120,000 clones, with around nine tenths found just once. Sequencing used peripheral blood. Every receptor here comes from a human donor in a cohort sampled during active COVID-19. CDR3s include the opening cysteine and the closing phenylalanine or tryptophan.

CDR3aa: CASSIGPGTSGYTF; j_gene: TRBJ1-2; v_gene: TRBV19
CDR3aa: CSVAASGGEDTQYF; j_gene: TRBJ2-3; v_gene: TRBV29-1
CDR3aa: CASRDRGGNTEAFF; j_gene: TRBJ1-1; v_gene: TRBV19
CDR3aa: CASSRGQAFYTDTQYF; j_gene: TRBJ2-3; v_gene: TRBV19
CDR3aa: CASSATGTGGYNEQFF; j_gene: TRBJ2-1; v_gene: TRBV7-2
CDR3aa: CASSLIGGGYNEQFF; j_gene: TRBJ2-1; v_gene: TRBV7-3
CDR3aa: CASSSGTGGSSYNSPLHF; j_gene: TRBJ1-6; v_gene: TRBV19
CDR3aa: CASSSRSGGGWEKLFF; j_gene: TRBJ1-4; v_gene: TRBV6-5
CDR3aa: CASSEVWGRGRGGNTIYF; j_gene: TRBJ1-3; v_gene: TRBV6-1
CDR3aa: CASSYDLGQGALEPQHF; j_gene: TRBJ1-5; v_gene: TRBV6-2/TRBV6-3
CDR3aa: CASSQFRGGVSSTDTQYF; j_gene: TRBJ2-3; v_gene: TRBV4-1
CDR3aa: CASSQDLAGGRETQYF; j_gene: TRBJ2-5; v_gene: TRBV3-1/TRBV3-2
CDR3aa: CASSWAPSEQYF; j_gene: TRBJ2-7; v_gene: TRBV12-3/TRBV12-4
CDR3aa: CASSEAWDNKETQYF; j_gene: TRBJ2-5; v_gene: TRBV6-1
CDR3aa: CASKKGAAEAFF; j_gene: TRBJ1-1; v_gene: TRBV6-5
CDR3aa: CASSDSGGVPDTQYF; j_gene: TRBJ2-3; v_gene: TRBV7-2
CDR3aa: CASSDDPRGGNQPQHF; j_gene: TRBJ1-5; v_gene: TRBV6-1
CDR3aa: CAWSRGLAGGEGETQYF; j_gene: TRBJ2-5; v_gene: TRBV30
CDR3aa: CASSAAAANEKLFF; j_gene: TRBJ1-4; v_gene: TRBV2
CDR3aa: CASSQPDRENYGYTF; j_gene: TRBJ1-2; v_gene: TRBV4-3
CDR3aa: CASSKAGQGNATNEKLFF; j_gene: TRBJ1-4; v_gene: TRBV21-1
CDR3aa: CASSFLGQGARDNEQFF; j_gene: TRBJ2-1; v_gene: TRBV11-2
CDR3aa: CASRTGWKKYGYTF; j_gene: TRBJ1-2; v_gene: TRBV21-1
CDR3aa: CASSLTSGRYNEQFF; j_gene: TRBJ2-1; v_gene: TRBV5-4
CDR3aa: CASSVGSQDRGFNEQFF; j_gene: TRBJ2-1; v_gene: TRBV9
CDR3aa: CASSAGVGELFF; j_gene: TRBJ2-2; v_gene: TRBV19